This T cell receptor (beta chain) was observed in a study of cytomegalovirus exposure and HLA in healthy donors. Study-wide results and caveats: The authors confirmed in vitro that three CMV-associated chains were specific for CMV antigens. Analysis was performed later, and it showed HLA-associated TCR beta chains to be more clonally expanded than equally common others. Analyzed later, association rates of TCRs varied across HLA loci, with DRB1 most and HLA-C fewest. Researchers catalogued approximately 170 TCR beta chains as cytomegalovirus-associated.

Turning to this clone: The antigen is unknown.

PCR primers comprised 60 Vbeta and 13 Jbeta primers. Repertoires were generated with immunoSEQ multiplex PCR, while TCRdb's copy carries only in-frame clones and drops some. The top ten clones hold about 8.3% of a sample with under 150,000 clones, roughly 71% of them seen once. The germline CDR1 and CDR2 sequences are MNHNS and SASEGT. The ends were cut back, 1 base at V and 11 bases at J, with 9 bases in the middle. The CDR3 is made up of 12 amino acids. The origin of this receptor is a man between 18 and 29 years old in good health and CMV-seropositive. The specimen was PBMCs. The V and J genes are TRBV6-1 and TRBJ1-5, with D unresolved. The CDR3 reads CASSEDKESQHF. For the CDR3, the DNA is TGTGCCAGCAGTGAAGATAAGGAGTCCCAGCATTTT.